The 6 T cell receptor beta chains listed next were all sequenced from one sample in a study of T cell repertoires in cytomegalovirus infection. TCRdb reanalysed the reads using MiXCR and keeps one entry per CDR3 protein. The sample lists approximately 180,000 distinct CDR3 sequences, about 21% occurring once. The sample taken for sequencing was PBMCs. All receptors derive from a human donor in good health (CMV status not recorded). Some clones in this sample may be carry-over from other donors' samples.

This clonotype came up many times. The J gene is TRBJ2-1, the V gene TRBV6-2 or TRBV6-3; 7 bases are a match to TRBD1. There are 14 residues in the CDR3. Germline V lookup: CDR1 MNHEY, CDR2 SVGEGT. Trimming cost V 6 bases and J 6 bases; bases outside gene matches: 8. CDR3 DNA: TGTGCCAGCAGCTGGGACAGTACTTTCAATGAGCAGTTCTTC. Protein sequence: CASSWDSTFNEQFF.

The gene calls are TRBV7-3 and TRBJ1-1, with D hard to call. This CDR3 has 13 amino acids. Trimming removed 0 bases from V and 7 bases from J, with 9 bases in between. The V gene's germline CDR1 is SGHTA and CDR2 FQGTGA. CDR3 in amino acids: CASSLTLGSEAFF. In DNA form, the CDR3 reads TGTGCCAGCAGCTTAACCCTCGGGAGTGAAGCTTTCTTT. Combining the CDR3 with reference TRBV7-3 and TRBJ1-1 gives the whole variable domain GAGVSQTPSNKVTEKGKYVELRCDPISGHTALYWYRQSLGQGPEFLIYFQGTGAADDSGLPNDRFFAVRPEGSVSTLKIQRTERGDSAVYLCASSLTLGSEAFFGQGTRLTVV.

V is TRBV6-1 and J is TRBJ1-1; possible D gene TRBD1, 5 bases. The CDR3 loop spans 13 amino acids. Germline values: CDR1 MNHNS, CDR2 SASEGT. Trimming removed 7 bases from V and 5 bases from J, with 14 bases in between. The CDR3 sequence is CASTSGTATEAFF. As DNA, the CDR3 is TGTGCCAGCACCTCTGGGACCGCGACTGAAGCTTTCTTT.

V gene TRBV5-7 combines with J gene TRBJ1-5; 8 bases agree with TRBD1. TRBV5-7 counts as an open reading frame of uncertain function. The length of the CDR3 is 17 residues. Trimming cost V 4 bases and J 5 bases; bases outside gene matches: 14. The CDR3 loop is CASSASRRGRADQPQHF. The DNA of the CDR3 is TGTGCCAGCAGCGCGAGTCGCAGGGGGCGAGCAGATCAGCCCCAGCATTTT.

This clonotype occurred many times. The chain uses TRBV5-6 and TRBJ1-2, with TRBD1 matching 7 bases. The germline gives CDR1 SGHDT, CDR2 YYEEEE. Trimming removed 7 bases from V and 8 bases from J; junction bases left unmatched: 14. CDR3 length: 14 residues. As DNA, the CDR3 is TGTGCCAGCGGACTCCGGGGACAGATGTACGGCTACACCTTC. Protein sequence: CASGLRGQMYGYTF.

This clonotype has a count of ten or more. The rearrangement links TRBV7-2 to TRBJ2-5; TRBD1 aligns across 7 bases. The CDR3 is made up of 12 amino acids. From germline, CDR1 is SGHTA and CDR2 FQGNSA. Unmatched junction bases numbered 3, after V lost 1 base and J lost 10 bases. DNA for the CDR3: TGTGCCAGCAGCTTAGACAGGGGAGACCAGTACTTC. Protein sequence: CASSLDRGDQYF.